This TCR beta chain was profiled in a study of shared clonotypes between healthy human individuals. General study results and limits: Donor scarcity curtailed the genetic and exposure-history diversity represented herein.

Points on this clone: The target antigen is unknown.

Looked up from germline, CDR1 is MNHNS and CDR2 is SASEGT. Trimming took off 6 bases at V and 1 base at J, with 0 bases between the two ends. The CDR3 runs 10 residues. Sequencing was performed with immunoSEQ multiplex PCR; in TCRdb, only in-frame clones are kept and a portion is missing. Of 400,000 to 600,000 clones in the sample, more than 75% were seen once. The specimen was PBMCs. This chain uses TRBV6-1 with TRBJ2-5, with D uncertain. This clonotype was sampled from a woman between 40 and 55 years old in good health. Some clones in this sample may be carry-over from other donors' samples. The DNA for the CDR3 is TGTGCCAGCAGCCAAGAGACCCAGTACTTC. Residues: CASSQETQYF.